The table lists the clone carrying this TCR beta chain with a few counts. Its specificity is not known. The source of the sample is a study of identical twins. Overall study findings and caveats: The models gave estimates that fell short of the out-of-frame TCR alpha sharing seen in monozygotic twins. Where beta out-of-frame sequences were concerned, excess twin sharing was weaker.

Each donor (without exception) was a healthy Caucasian. TCRdb reanalysed the 5' RACE reads using MiXCR and keeps one entry per CDR3 protein. Of a few hundred thousand distinct CDR3 sequences listed, roughly 12% are singletons. There are 13 residues in the CDR3. Looked up from germline, CDR1 is KGHSH and CDR2 is LQKENI. The V and J ends lost 8 bases and 4 bases respectively, with 15 bases between them. The same sample was also studied in work on yellow fever vaccine responses in identical twins.

The sequencing sample was made of memory (CD45RO+) T cells sorted from blood. V gene TRBV18 combines with J gene TRBJ2-7; no firm D call. The receptor comes from a woman between 18 and 29 years old in good health. DNA for the CDR3: TGTGCCAGCCGCCGACCGCCCGGATACGAGCAGTACTTC. This gives the protein CASRRPPGYEQYF.